The T cell receptor beta chain under discussion was sequenced for a study of regulatory T cells in long-lasting Graves disease. The trim removed 6 bases at V and 5 bases at J, leaving 6 bases unmatched. This CDR3 comprises 14 residues. Time point reported: persistent/refractory GD, antithyroid drugs over 5 years with positive TRAb. The authors made the TCR library using RNA they extracted from PBMCs. Library construction for TCR beta used iRepertoire HTBI primers and Arm-PCR of CDR3 regions. TCRdb fed the multiplex PCR reads into MiXCR, producing one record per CDR3 protein. The sample consists of approximately 400,000 distinct CDR3 sequences, roughly 20% of them appearing once.

The clonotype was recovered from a female donor with Graves disease. J is TRBJ2-2 and V is TRBV12-3 or TRBV12-4; 7 positions match TRBD2. This material consisted of peripheral blood mononuclear cells (PBMCs), taken when the disease was refractory, from a patient treated with antithyroid drugs. The CDR3 reads CASRPGLSTGELFF. CDR3 coding DNA: TGTGCCAGCAGACCGGGACTATCAACCGGGGAGCTGTTTTTT.